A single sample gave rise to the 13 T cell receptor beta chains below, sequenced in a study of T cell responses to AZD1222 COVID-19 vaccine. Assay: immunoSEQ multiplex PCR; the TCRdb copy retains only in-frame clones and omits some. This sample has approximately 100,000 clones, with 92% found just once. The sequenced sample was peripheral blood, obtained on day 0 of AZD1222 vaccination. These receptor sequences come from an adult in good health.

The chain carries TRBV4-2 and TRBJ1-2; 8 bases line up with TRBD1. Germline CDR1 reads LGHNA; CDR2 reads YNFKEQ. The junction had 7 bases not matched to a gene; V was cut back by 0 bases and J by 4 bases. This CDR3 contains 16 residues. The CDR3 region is CASSQEPGGYTYGYTF. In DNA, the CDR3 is TGTGCCAGCAGCCAAGAGCCAGGGGGCTATACCTATGGCTACACCTTC.

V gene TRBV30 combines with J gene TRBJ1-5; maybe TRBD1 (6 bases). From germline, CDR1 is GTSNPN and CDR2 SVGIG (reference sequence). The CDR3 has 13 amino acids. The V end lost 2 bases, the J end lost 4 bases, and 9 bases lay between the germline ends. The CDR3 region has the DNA TGTGCCTGGAGTTGGCAGGGGAATCAGCCCCAGCATTTT. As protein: CAWSWQGNQPQHF.

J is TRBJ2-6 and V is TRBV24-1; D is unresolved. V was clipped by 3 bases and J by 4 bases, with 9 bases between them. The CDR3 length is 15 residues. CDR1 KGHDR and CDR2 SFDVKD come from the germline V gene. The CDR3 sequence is CATSDVVSGANVLTF. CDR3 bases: TGTGCCACCAGTGATGTGGTGTCCGGGGCCAACGTCCTGACTTTC.

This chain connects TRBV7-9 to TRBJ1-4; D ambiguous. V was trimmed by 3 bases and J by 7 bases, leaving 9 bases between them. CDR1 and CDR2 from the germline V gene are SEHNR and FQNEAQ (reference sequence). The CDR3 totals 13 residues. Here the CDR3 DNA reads TGTGCCAGCAGCTTCCGGGGAGGTGAAAAACTGTTTTTT. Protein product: CASSFRGGEKLFF.

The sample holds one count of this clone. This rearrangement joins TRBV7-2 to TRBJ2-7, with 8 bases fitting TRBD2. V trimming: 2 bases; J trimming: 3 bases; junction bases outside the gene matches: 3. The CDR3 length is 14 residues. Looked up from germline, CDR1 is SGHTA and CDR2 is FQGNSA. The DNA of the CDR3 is TGTGCCAGCAGCTTAAGAGCGGGGGTCTACGAGCAGTACTTC. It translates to CASSLRAGVYEQYF.

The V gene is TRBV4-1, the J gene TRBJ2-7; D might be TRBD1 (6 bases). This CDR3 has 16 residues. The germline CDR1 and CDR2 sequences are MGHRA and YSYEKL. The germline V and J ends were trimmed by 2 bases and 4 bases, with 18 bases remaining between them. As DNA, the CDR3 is TGCGCCAGCAGCCAACCCATAGAGGGCAGGGGATACGAGCAGTACTTC. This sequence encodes CASSQPIEGRGYEQYF.

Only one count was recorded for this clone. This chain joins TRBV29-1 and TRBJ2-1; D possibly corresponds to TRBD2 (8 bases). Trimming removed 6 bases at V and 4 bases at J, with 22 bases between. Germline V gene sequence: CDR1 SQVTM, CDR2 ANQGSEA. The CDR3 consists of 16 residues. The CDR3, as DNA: TGCAGCGTCGACCTTAGGGGGCAGCGGGGGTACAATGAGCAGTTCTTC. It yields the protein CSVDLRGQRGYNEQFF.

The CDR3 DNA reads as TGTGCCAGCAGTCAAGACAGGGTCGGCGAGCAGTACTTC. It yields the protein CASSQDRVGEQYF. The chain uses TRBV5-4 and TRBJ2-7; 7 bases are shared with TRBD1. The junction had 8 bases not matched to a gene; V was cut back by 5 bases and J by 6 bases. There are 13 residues in the CDR3. CDR1 and CDR2 from the germline V gene are SGHNT and YYREEE (reference sequence).

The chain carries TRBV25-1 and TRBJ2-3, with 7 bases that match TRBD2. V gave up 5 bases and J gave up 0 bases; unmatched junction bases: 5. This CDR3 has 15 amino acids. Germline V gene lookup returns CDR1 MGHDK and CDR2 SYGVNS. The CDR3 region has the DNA TGTGCCAGCAGTCCGGGACTATCTAGCACAGATACGCAGTATTTT. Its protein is CASSPGLSSTDTQYF.

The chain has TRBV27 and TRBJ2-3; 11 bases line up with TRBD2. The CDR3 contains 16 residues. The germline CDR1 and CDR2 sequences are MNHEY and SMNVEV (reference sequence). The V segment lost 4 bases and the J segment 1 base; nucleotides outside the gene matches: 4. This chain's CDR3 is CASSSTGLAGTDTQYF. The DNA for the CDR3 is TGTGCCAGCAGTTCCACGGGACTAGCGGGCACAGATACGCAGTATTTT.

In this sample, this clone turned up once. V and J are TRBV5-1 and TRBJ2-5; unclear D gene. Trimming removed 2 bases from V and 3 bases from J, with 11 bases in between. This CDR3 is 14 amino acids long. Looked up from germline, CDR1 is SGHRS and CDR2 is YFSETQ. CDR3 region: CASSFRAPEETQYF. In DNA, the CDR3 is TGCGCCAGCAGCTTTCGGGCCCCCGAAGAGACCCAGTACTTC.

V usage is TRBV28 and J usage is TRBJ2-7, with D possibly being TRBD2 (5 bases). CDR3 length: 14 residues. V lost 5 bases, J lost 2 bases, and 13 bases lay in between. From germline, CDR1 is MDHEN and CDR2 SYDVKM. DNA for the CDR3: TGTGCCAGCAGTCCCCGGACGGGAACCTACGAGCAGTACTTC. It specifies CASSPRTGTYEQYF.

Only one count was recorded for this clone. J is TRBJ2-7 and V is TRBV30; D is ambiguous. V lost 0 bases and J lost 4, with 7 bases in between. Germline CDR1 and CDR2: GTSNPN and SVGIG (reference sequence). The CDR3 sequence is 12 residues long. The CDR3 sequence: CAWSVSWYEQYF. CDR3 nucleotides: TGTGCCTGGAGTGTTTCGTGGTACGAGCAGTACTTC.